The next 26 T cell receptor beta chains were all read from a single sample in a study of OX40 agonist ivuxolimab in advanced cancers. This table comes from immunoSEQ multiplex PCR, and its TCRdb copy is limited to in-frame clones, with some not included. Among approximately 86,000 clones, approximately 90% were seen once, and the ten largest hold roughly 1.1%. This specimen consisted of CD4+ or CD8+ T cells sorted from blood, obtained in a trial of the OX40 agonist ivuxolimab. These receptors originate from an adult with an advanced solid tumor such as melanoma, head and neck, liver or kidney cancer.

In this sample, this clone turned up a few times. The J gene is TRBJ1-1, the V gene TRBV13; D uncertain. The CDR3 sequence is 14 residues long. Per germline, CDR1 PRHDT and CDR2 FYEKMQ (reference sequence). Trimming shortened V by 1 base and J by 1 base, and 7 bases separated the two germline ends. The CDR3 nucleotides read TGTGCCAGCAGCTTAGACCCCAGGAACACTGAAGCTTTCTTT. Its translation: CASSLDPRNTEAFF.

With regard to this clone: Germline is not matched at one junction end, which may reflect a read error. This rearrangement joins TRBV18 to TRBJ2-7; perhaps TRBD1 as D (5 bases). Germline CDR1 is KGHSH and CDR2 is LQKENI. This CDR3 has 14 amino acids. CDR3 loop: CASSPTTASFEQYF. DNA for the CDR3: TGTGCCAGCTCACCGACGACAGCTTCCTTCGAGCAGTACTTC. The full variable domain, with the rest looked up from reference TRBV18 and TRBJ2-7, is NAGVMQNPRHLVRRRGQEARLRCSPMKGHSHVYWYRQLPEEGLKFMVYLQKENIIDESGMPKERFSAEFPKEGPSILRIQQVVRGDSAAYFCASSPTTASFEQYFGPGTRLTVT.

This clone has just one count. The chain employs TRBV5-1 and TRBJ2-5; 9 nucleotides line up with TRBD2. V dropped 0 bases and J dropped 5; count of bases not matched to a gene: 2. Germline V lookup: CDR1 SGHRS, CDR2 YFSETQ. This CDR3 spans 14 amino acids. Here the CDR3 DNA reads TGCGCCAGCAGCTTGGGGACTAGCGTGGAGACCCAGTACTTC. As protein: CASSLGTSVETQYF.

The rearrangement links TRBV4-1 to TRBJ1-3; D uncertain. The CDR3 length is 15 residues. The V gene lost 0 bases and the J gene lost 1 base, with 7 bases spanning the gap. Germline CDR1 and CDR2: MGHRA and YSYEKL. The CDR3 DNA reads as TGCGCCAGCAGCCAAGATCACAGTTCTGGAAACACCATATATTTT. Protein: CASSQDHSSGNTIYF.

This clone occurred a few times. CDR3 nucleotide sequence: TGTGCCAGCAGTTTCGTCCGGTTAGCGGGAGAATTGGAGACCCAGTACTTC. Protein product: CASSFVRLAGELETQYF. J is TRBJ2-5 and V is TRBV28, with 9 positions matching TRBD2. Trimming removed 3 bases from V and 5 bases from J; junction bases left unmatched: 13. The germline CDR1 and CDR2 sequences are MDHEN and SYDVKM. The CDR3 is 17 residues long.

The CDR3 DNA reads as TGTGCCAGCAGGGATGAGGAGAACACTGAAGCTTTCTTT. It is translated as CASRDEENTEAFF. This rearrangement joins TRBV7-9 to TRBJ1-1, with D uncertain. V lost 6 bases, J lost 1 base, and 9 bases lay in between. The CDR3 covers 13 residues. CDR1 is SEHNR, CDR2 FQNEAQ, per germline (reference sequence).

This clone was counted a single time. The V gene is TRBV14, the J gene TRBJ1-1, with a weak D call TRBD1 (6 bases). The V end lost 3 bases, the J end lost 4 bases, and 21 bases lay between the germline ends. The CDR3 length is 17 residues. Per the germline V gene, CDR1 is SGHDN and CDR2 is FVKESK. The CDR3 loop is CASSHGTRSLGSTEAFF. CDR3 coding DNA: TGTGCCAGCAGCCATGGGACACGCTCTCTGGGTAGCACTGAAGCTTTCTTT.

The rearrangement uses TRBV6-4 and TRBJ2-1; D may be TRBD1 (6 bases). The CDR3 consists of 15 residues. The V end lost 0 bases, the J end lost 2 bases, and 8 bases lay between the germline ends. Germline V gives CDR1 MRHNA, CDR2 SNTAGT. CDR3 amino acids: CASSDSGAAYNEQFF. As DNA, the CDR3 is TGTGCCAGCAGTGACTCGGGGGCGGCCTACAATGAGCAGTTCTTC.

This clone has a single count. Other DNA sequences in this sample translate to the same CDR3. J is TRBJ1-2 and V is TRBV30, with D uncertain. V was cut by 3 bases and J by 0 bases, with 8 bases left in between. CDR3 length equals 13 residues. The germline V gene has CDR1 GTSNPN and CDR2 SVGIG (reference sequence). This CDR3 reads CAWSSAANYGYTF. DNA for the CDR3: TGTGCCTGGAGCTCGGCAGCTAACTATGGCTACACCTTC. The variable domain in full, completed from reference TRBV30 and TRBJ1-2, reads SQTIHQWPATLVQPVGSPLSLECTVEGTSNPNLYWYRQAAGRGLQLLFYSVGIGQISSEVPQNLSASRPQDRQFILSSKKLLLSDSGFYLCAWSSAANYGYTFGSGTRLTVV.

This rearrangement joins TRBV19 to TRBJ1-5, with D unresolved. V was pared by 1 base and J by 6 bases, with 13 bases between. This CDR3 has 15 amino acids. Germline V CDR1 and CDR2: LNHDA, SQIVND (reference sequence). This chain's CDR3 is CASSIGTSGGQPQHF. The DNA for the CDR3 is TGTGCCAGTAGTATAGGGACCAGCGGCGGTCAGCCCCAGCATTTT.

This chain connects TRBV30 to TRBJ1-2, with 7 bases identical to TRBD1. This CDR3 has 12 amino acids. With 2 bases clipped from V and 7 bases from J, the junction kept 4 bases outside the gene matches. Germline lookup yields CDR1 GTSNPN and CDR2 SVGIG (reference sequence). This CDR3 is CAWSYAGGGYTF. The DNA for the CDR3 is TGTGCCTGGAGTTATGCAGGGGGTGGCTACACCTTC.

V and J are TRBV19 and TRBJ1-2; D is ambiguous. Germline V gene lookup returns CDR1 LNHDA and CDR2 SQIVND (reference sequence). V lost 6 bases to trimming and J lost 3 bases, with 20 bases between them. The CDR3 has 16 amino acids. This CDR3 is CASSDPSLTSYYGYTF. The CDR3 DNA reads TGTGCCAGTAGCGACCCGAGCCTAACTTCGTACTATGGCTACACCTTC.

This chain connects TRBV5-1 to TRBJ1-1; D gene unclear. V was pared by 0 bases and J by 1 base, with 4 bases between. Germline lookup yields CDR1 SGHRS and CDR2 YFSETQ. The CDR3 is made up of 13 amino acids. CDR3 nucleotide sequence: TGCGCCAGCAGCTTGGCAGAGAACACTGAAGCTTTCTTT. This encodes CASSLAENTEAFF.

The chain joins TRBV2 to TRBJ2-3; TRBD2 matches at 7 bases. Germline V gene sequence: CDR1 SNHLY, CDR2 FYNNEI. V lost 5 bases and J lost 1; bases outside the gene matches: 6. The CDR3 length is 15 residues. CDR3 amino acids: CASSWMAGGTDTQYF. Written as DNA, the CDR3 is TGTGCCAGCAGTTGGATGGCGGGGGGCACAGATACGCAGTATTTT.

This chain uses TRBV4-1 with TRBJ2-7; 11 nucleotides line up with TRBD2. The CDR3 length is 16 residues. Trimming removed 4 bases from V and 3 bases from J; junction bases left unmatched: 8. The germline V gene has CDR1 MGHRA and CDR2 YSYEKL. The CDR3 sequence is CASSPTGTSGVYEQYF. The CDR3 DNA reads as TGCGCCAGCAGCCCTACCGGGACTAGCGGAGTCTACGAGCAGTACTTC.

V usage is TRBV7-9 and J usage is TRBJ2-7; perhaps TRBD2 as D (6 bases). V was pared by 2 bases and J by 5 bases, with 16 bases between. Germline loops: CDR1 SEHNR, CDR2 FQNEAQ (reference sequence). The CDR3 is made up of 15 amino acids. CDR3 sequence (DNA): TGTGCCAGCAGCTTATCGGAGGGGCGATGGGACGAGCAGTACTTC. It translates to CASSLSEGRWDEQYF.

V usage is TRBV21-1 and J usage is TRBJ1-2; the table gives TRBD1 as D, unverified against the DNA. TRBV21-1 is a recognized pseudogene. The CDR3 is 15 residues long. The CDR3 nucleotides are TGTGCCAGCAGGAAAGGGTACAGCCTTCCTGGTGGCTACACCTTC. Translating gives CASRKGYSLPGGYTF.

The J gene is TRBJ2-7, the V gene TRBV6-1; 9 positions agree with TRBD1. The junction had 7 bases not matched to a gene; V was cut back by 5 bases and J by 5 bases. The CDR3 spans 14 residues. Germline loops: CDR1 MNHNS, CDR2 SASEGT. CDR3 amino acids: CASSQTGGHDEQYF. The DNA for the CDR3 is TGTGCCAGCAGTCAGACAGGGGGTCACGACGAGCAGTACTTC.

The rearrangement uses TRBV19 and TRBJ2-3; 10 nucleotides match TRBD1. J lost 5 bases, V lost 5 bases, and 4 bases had no gene match. This CDR3 comprises 14 residues. From germline, CDR1 is LNHDA and CDR2 SQIVND (reference sequence). Here the CDR3 reads CASSRGQGKDTQYF. The CDR3 DNA sequence: TGTGCCAGTAGTCGGGGACAGGGGAAAGATACGCAGTATTTT.

The V and J genes are TRBV5-6 and TRBJ1-4, with D hard to call. CDR1 SGHDT and CDR2 YYEEEE come from the germline V gene. The CDR3 is 12 amino acids. With 1 base removed from V and 8 bases from J, the gap between germline ends came to 6 bases. CDR3 nucleotide sequence: TGTGCCAGCAGCTTGTACGGGGAAAAACTGTTTTTT. Translated, it gives CASSLYGEKLFF. Full variable domain (missing parts from reference TRBV5-6 and TRBJ1-4): DAGVTQSPTHLIKTRGQQVTLRCSPKSGHDTVSWYQQALGQGPQFIFQYYEEEERQRGNFPDRFSGHQFPNYSSELNVNALLLGDSALYLCASSLYGEKLFFGSGTQLSVL.

The V gene is TRBV9, the J gene TRBJ2-2; 10 bases fit TRBD2. From germline, CDR1 is SGDLS and CDR2 YYNGEE. This CDR3 is 16 amino acids long. The ends lost 4 bases at V and 7 bases at J; junction bases unmatched: 10. CDR3 loop: CASSRNSGLAIGELFF. CDR3 nucleotides: TGTGCCAGCAGCCGAAATTCGGGACTAGCGATCGGGGAGCTGTTTTTT.

This chain links TRBV23-1 with TRBJ1-5; 8 bases agree with TRBD1. Being an ORF, TRBV23-1 has a function that is uncertain. V lost 4 bases, J lost 7 bases, and 9 bases stayed unmatched. The CDR3 consists of 15 residues. CDR3 region: CASSPEDRAGQPQHF. CDR3 coding DNA: TGCGCCAGCAGTCCGGAGGACAGGGCGGGCCAGCCCCAGCATTTT.

The J gene is TRBJ1-4, the V gene TRBV30; D possibly corresponds to TRBD1 (5 bases). This CDR3 has 15 residues. Trimming removed 0 bases at V and 7 bases at J, with 15 bases between. The germline V gene has CDR1 GTSNPN and CDR2 SVGIG (reference sequence). Here the CDR3 reads CAWSVRGRGTEKLFF. For the CDR3, the DNA is TGTGCCTGGAGTGTACGGGGTAGGGGTACTGAAAAACTGTTTTTT.

This clone was picked up one time. V usage is TRBV5-1 and J usage is TRBJ2-2; TRBD1 matches 9 bases. The CDR3 loop spans 14 amino acids. Germline V gives CDR1 SGHRS, CDR2 YFSETQ. J was trimmed by 4 bases and V by 9 bases; bases with no gene match: 7. CDR3 in amino acids: CATTGGVGTGELFF. CDR3 sequence (DNA): TGCGCCACAACAGGGGGCGTCGGCACCGGGGAGCTGTTTTTT.

About this clone: The junction departs from the called germline gene at one end, perhaps through a read error. J is TRBJ2-7 and V is TRBV15; possible D gene TRBD2, 5 bases. This CDR3 has 12 residues. The germline V gene has CDR1 LNHNV and CDR2 YYDKDF (reference sequence). For the CDR3, the DNA is TGTGCCACCCTAGAGATCGTGGACTCATTTTGCTTC. Its translation: CATLEIVDSFCF.

The rearrangement links TRBV28 to TRBJ2-7, with D maybe TRBD2 (6 bases). The germline CDR1 and CDR2 sequences are MDHEN and SYDVKM. The V end was cut by 5 bases, the J end by 4 bases, with 12 bases between. This CDR3 has 13 residues. Here the CDR3 DNA reads TGTGCCAGCAGTCGGCGGGGCCGTTACGAGCAGTACTTC. It encodes CASSRRGRYEQYF.